Listed below are T cell receptor beta chains from one sample, sequenced in a study of beta chain features in type 1 diabetes. The method was immunoSEQ multiplex PCR; TCRdb's version includes in-frame clones alone and lacks a portion of them. This table has about 260,000 clones, about 63% appearing once. Sequencing input: naive CD4+ T cells from blood. These receptors came from a man aged 25 to 40 in good health. CDR3s include the opening cysteine and the closing phenylalanine or tryptophan. The D gene is left open where the match is weak. Clone size, where shown, is once, few, many, or a class for clones that have expanded.

clone size: NA
J gene: TRBJ1-1
D gene: NA
V gene: TRBV6-5
CDR3 DNA: TGTGCCAGCAGTTACATGAACACTGAAGCTTTCTTT
CDR3 protein: CASSYMNTEAFF

clone size: NA
J gene: TRBJ1-6
D gene: NA
V gene: TRBV30
CDR3 DNA: TGTGCCTGGAGTGGCGGGAATTCGGCCAATTCACCCCTCCACTTT
CDR3 protein: CAWSGGNSANSPLHF

clone size: NA
J gene: TRBJ2-1
D gene: NA
V gene: TRBV10-3
CDR3 DNA: TGTGCCATCAGTGAAAGCCCGTCCTACAATGAGCAGTTCTTC
CDR3 protein: CAISESPSYNEQFF

clone size: few
J gene: TRBJ2-1
D gene: TRBD2
V gene: TRBV29-1
CDR3 DNA: TGCAGCGTTGAAGGGCTAGCGGGGAATGAGCAGTTCTTC
CDR3 protein: CSVEGLAGNEQFF

clone size: NA
J gene: TRBJ2-7
D gene: TRBD2
V gene: TRBV29-1
CDR3 DNA: TGCAGCGTTGCGGTACGACTAGCGGAACCGGGCGAGCAGTACTTC
CDR3 protein: CSVAVRLAEPGEQYF

clone size: NA
J gene: TRBJ2-5
D gene: NA
V gene: TRBV29-1
CDR3 DNA: TGCAGCGTTGAGGAGGACCTGCGAGAGACCCAGTACTTC
CDR3 protein: CSVEEDLRETQYF

clone size: NA
J gene: TRBJ2-7
D gene: NA
V gene: TRBV29-1
CDR3 DNA: TGCAGCGTTTGGGGGACGGGGATCTACGAGCAGTACTTC
CDR3 protein: CSVWGTGIYEQYF

clone size: NA
J gene: TRBJ2-1
D gene: TRBD2
V gene: TRBV5-1
CDR3 DNA: TGCGCCAGCAGCTTTCTAGCGGGAGCTTACAATGAGCAGTTCTTC
CDR3 protein: CASSFLAGAYNEQFF

clone size: few
J gene: TRBJ2-6
D gene: NA
V gene: TRBV9
CDR3 DNA: TGTGCCAGCAGATCCCCTGCTGGGGCCAACGTCCTGACTTTC
CDR3 protein: CASRSPAGANVLTF

clone size: NA
J gene: TRBJ2-1
D gene: TRBD2
V gene: TRBV7-9
CDR3 DNA: TGTGCCAGCAGGACGGGGGGTTCCTACAATGAGCAGTTCTTC
CDR3 protein: CASRTGGSYNEQFF

clone size: NA
J gene: TRBJ2-3
D gene: NA
V gene: TRBV9
CDR3 DNA: TGTGCCAGCAGCGGAGAGGGCACAGATACGCAGTATTTT
CDR3 protein: CASSGEGTDTQYF

clone size: NA
J gene: TRBJ2-5
D gene: NA
V gene: TRBV9
CDR3 DNA: TGTGCCAGCAGCGTAGGGCAGGGTGGAGAGACCCAGTACTTC
CDR3 protein: CASSVGQGGETQYF

clone size: NA
J gene: TRBJ2-3
D gene: TRBD1
V gene: TRBV15
CDR3 DNA: TGTGCCACCAGCAGGGACAGGGGTGATACGCAGTATTTT
CDR3 protein: CATSRDRGDTQYF

clone size: few
J gene: TRBJ2-1
D gene: NA
V gene: TRBV4-1
CDR3 DNA: TGCGCCAGCAGCCAAATCAGGGACAAGGACAATGAGCAGTTCTTC
CDR3 protein: CASSQIRDKDNEQFF

clone size: NA
J gene: TRBJ1-2
D gene: NA
V gene: TRBV30
CDR3 DNA: TGTGCCTGGCAGGAAGACACTAACTATGGCTACACCTTC
CDR3 protein: CAWQEDTNYGYTF

clone size: NA
J gene: TRBJ2-3
D gene: NA
V gene: TRBV7-8
CDR3 DNA: TGTGCCAGCAGCTTAGGGTGGGACGATACGCAGTATTTT
CDR3 protein: CASSLGWDDTQYF

clone size: few
J gene: TRBJ2-1
D gene: NA
V gene: TRBV14
CDR3 DNA: TGTGCCAGCAGCCAAAAGACAGTCTCCTACAATGAGCAGTTCTTC
CDR3 protein: CASSQKTVSYNEQFF

clone size: few
J gene: TRBJ1-6
D gene: NA
V gene: TRBV7-9
CDR3 DNA: TGTGCCAGCAGCCTATCCTCGTCGGGTTCACCCCTCCACTTT
CDR3 protein: CASSLSSSGSPLHF